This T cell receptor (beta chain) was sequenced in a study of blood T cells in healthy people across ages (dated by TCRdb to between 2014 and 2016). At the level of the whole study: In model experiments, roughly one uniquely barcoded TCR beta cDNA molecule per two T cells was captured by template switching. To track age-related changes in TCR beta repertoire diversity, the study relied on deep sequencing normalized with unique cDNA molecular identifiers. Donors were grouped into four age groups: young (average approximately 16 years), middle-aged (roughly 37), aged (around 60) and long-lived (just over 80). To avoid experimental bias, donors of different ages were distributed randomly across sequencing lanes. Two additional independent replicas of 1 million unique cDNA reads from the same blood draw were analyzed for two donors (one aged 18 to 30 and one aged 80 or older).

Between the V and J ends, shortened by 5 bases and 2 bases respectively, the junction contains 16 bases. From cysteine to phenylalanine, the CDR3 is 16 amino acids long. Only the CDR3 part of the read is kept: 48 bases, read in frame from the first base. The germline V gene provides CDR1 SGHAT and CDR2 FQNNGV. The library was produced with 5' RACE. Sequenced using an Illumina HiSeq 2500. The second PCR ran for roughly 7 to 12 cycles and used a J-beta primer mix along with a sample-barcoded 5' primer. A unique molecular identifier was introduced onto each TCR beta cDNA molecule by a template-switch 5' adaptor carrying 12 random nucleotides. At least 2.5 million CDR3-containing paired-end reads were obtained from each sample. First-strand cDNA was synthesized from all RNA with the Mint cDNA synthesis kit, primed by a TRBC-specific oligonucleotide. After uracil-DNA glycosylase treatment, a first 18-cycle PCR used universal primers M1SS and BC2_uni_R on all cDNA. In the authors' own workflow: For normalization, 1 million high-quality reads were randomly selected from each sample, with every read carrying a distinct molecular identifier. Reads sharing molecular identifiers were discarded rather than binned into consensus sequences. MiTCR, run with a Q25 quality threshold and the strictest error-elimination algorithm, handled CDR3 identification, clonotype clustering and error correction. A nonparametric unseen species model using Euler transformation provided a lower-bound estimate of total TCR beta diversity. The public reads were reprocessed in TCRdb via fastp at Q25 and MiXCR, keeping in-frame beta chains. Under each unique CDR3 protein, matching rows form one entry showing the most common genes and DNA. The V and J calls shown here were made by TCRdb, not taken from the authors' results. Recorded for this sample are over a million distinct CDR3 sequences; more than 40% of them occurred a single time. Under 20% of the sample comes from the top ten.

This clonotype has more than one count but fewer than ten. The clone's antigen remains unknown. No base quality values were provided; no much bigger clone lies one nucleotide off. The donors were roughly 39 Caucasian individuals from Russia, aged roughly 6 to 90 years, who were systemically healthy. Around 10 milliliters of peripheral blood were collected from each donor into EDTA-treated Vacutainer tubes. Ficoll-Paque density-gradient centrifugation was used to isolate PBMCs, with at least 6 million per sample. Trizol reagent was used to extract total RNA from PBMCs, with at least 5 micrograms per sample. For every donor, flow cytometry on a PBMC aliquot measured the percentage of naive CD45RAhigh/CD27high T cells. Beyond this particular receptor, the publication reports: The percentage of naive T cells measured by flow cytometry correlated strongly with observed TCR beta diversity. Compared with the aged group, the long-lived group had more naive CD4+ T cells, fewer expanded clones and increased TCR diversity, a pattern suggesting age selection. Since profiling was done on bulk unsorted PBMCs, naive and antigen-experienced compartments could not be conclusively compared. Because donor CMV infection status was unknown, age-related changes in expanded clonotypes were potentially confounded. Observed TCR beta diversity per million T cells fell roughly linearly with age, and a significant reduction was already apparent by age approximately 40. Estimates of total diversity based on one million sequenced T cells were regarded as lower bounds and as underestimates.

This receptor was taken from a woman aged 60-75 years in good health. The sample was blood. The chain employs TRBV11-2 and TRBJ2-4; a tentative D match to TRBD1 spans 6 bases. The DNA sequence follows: TGTGCCAGCAGCACCTTCAACAGGGTTTCCAAAAACATTCAGTACTTC. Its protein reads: CASSTFNRVSKNIQYF.